A single sample gave rise to the 18 T cell receptor beta chains below, sequenced in a study of T cell changes during pregnancy in multiple sclerosis. Sequencing was performed with immunoSEQ multiplex PCR; in TCRdb, only in-frame clones are kept and a portion is missing. This sample has about 71,000 clones, with 90% to 95% found just once. Sequenced here: peripheral blood, sampled in the third trimester of pregnancy. The receptors shown here come from a female donor with multiple sclerosis, enrolled in a pregnancy study.

This clone showed up just once. V usage is TRBV30 and J usage is TRBJ2-2; 14 bases map to TRBD2. Per the germline V gene, CDR1 is GTSNPN and CDR2 is SVGIG (reference sequence). CDR3 length equals 18 residues. Trimming at V came to 6 bases and at J to 3 bases, leaving 12 bases not matched to a gene. The CDR3 DNA sequence: TGTGCCTGCACCCTGGGACTAGCGGGAGTCCCGCACACCGGGGAGCTGTTTTTT. Protein product: CACTLGLAGVPHTGELFF.

This chain joins TRBV6-5 and TRBJ2-7, with 8 nucleotides matching TRBD2. The germline CDR1 and CDR2 sequences are MNHEY and SVGAGI. CDR3 length: 16 amino acids. With V trimmed by 6 bases and J by 0 bases, 10 bases remained unmatched. The CDR3 is CASSYGGGFSSYEQYF. In DNA form, the CDR3 reads TGTGCCAGCAGCTACGGGGGGGGCTTCAGCTCCTACGAGCAGTACTTC.

This clone has only one observation. This chain connects TRBV6-1 to TRBJ2-1, with D perhaps matching TRBD1 (5 bases). The CDR3 is made up of 11 amino acids. V was clipped by 10 bases and J by 3 bases, with 7 bases between them. The germline V gene has CDR1 MNHNS and CDR2 SASEGT. CDR3 amino acids: CATDSYNEQFF. The CDR3 nucleotides read TGTGCCACAGACAGCTACAATGAGCAGTTCTTC.

The rearrangement links TRBV4-1 to TRBJ2-7, with D tentatively TRBD2 (5 bases). Trimming pared 5 bases from V and 5 bases from J, leaving 16 bases between. The CDR3 has 14 residues. Germline loops: CDR1 MGHRA, CDR2 YSYEKL. CDR3 nucleotide sequence: TGCGCCAGCAGCGGAGCGGTCCTAGGCGACGAGCAGTACTTC. It translates to CASSGAVLGDEQYF.

The chain combines TRBV28 with TRBJ2-7; 10 positions match TRBD2. This CDR3 contains 15 residues. The V and J ends lost 8 bases and 1 base, in that order; junction bases with no gene match: 8. Per the germline V gene, CDR1 is MDHEN and CDR2 is SYDVKM. In DNA form, the CDR3 reads TGTGCCAGCGAAAACCGGACTAGCGGATCCTACGAGCAGTACTTC. It translates to CASENRTSGSYEQYF.

The chain employs TRBV6-4 and TRBJ1-1; D might be TRBD1 (6 bases). Per the germline V gene, CDR1 is MRHNA and CDR2 is SNTAGT. V dropped 0 bases and J dropped 4 bases, with 12 bases sitting between them. This CDR3 contains 15 residues. This chain's CDR3 is CASSDSTGGGTEAFF. CDR3 nucleotides: TGTGCCAGCAGTGACTCGACGGGGGGCGGCACTGAAGCTTTCTTT.

CDR3 in amino acids: CASSPGTGGYQETQYF. CDR3 nucleotides: TGTGCCAGCAGCCCCGGGACAGGGGGGTACCAAGAGACCCAGTACTTC. This chain uses TRBV7-8 with TRBJ2-5; 11 bases agree with TRBD1. This CDR3 spans 16 amino acids. Germline loops: CDR1 SGHVS, CDR2 FQNEAQ. The V gene end was trimmed by 5 bases and the J gene end by 0 bases; junction bases not matched to a gene: 5. Based on the CDR3 plus reference TRBV7-8 and TRBJ2-5, the full variable domain is GAGVSQSPRYKVAKRGQDVALRCDPISGHVSLFWYQQALGQGPEFLTYFQNEAQLDKSGLPSDRFFAERPEGSVSTLKIQRTQQEDSAVYLCASSPGTGGYQETQYFGPGTRLLVL.

This clone appeared a few times. This chain joins TRBV28 and TRBJ2-3; 7 positions match TRBD2. This CDR3 region has 14 residues. The V gene's germline CDR1 is MDHEN and CDR2 SYDVKM. V was pared by 6 bases and J by 2 bases, with 5 bases of the junction left unmatched. CDR3 sequence: CASSPGTNTDTQYF. In nucleotides, the CDR3 is TGTGCCAGCAGCCCCGGGACTAACACAGATACGCAGTATTTT.

J is TRBJ1-1 and V is TRBV28; possibly TRBD1 for D (6 bases). V dropped 1 base and J dropped 5 bases, with 20 bases sitting between them. Germline values: CDR1 MDHEN, CDR2 SYDVKM. This CDR3 region has 17 residues. The CDR3 region is CASSLSRLGGRRTEAFF. The CDR3 DNA is TGTGCCAGCAGTTTATCAAGATTGGGGGGGCGGAGGACTGAAGCTTTCTTT.

This clone appeared a single time. CDR3 in DNA: TGTGCCAGCAGTTTAACGGAGGGCGTTCCCTACGAGCAGTACTTC. Encoded protein: CASSLTEGVPYEQYF. This rearrangement joins TRBV6-5 to TRBJ2-7; maybe TRBD2 (6 bases). The CDR3 has 15 amino acids. The germline V gene encodes CDR1 MNHEY and CDR2 SVGAGI. The ends were cut back, 4 bases at V and 2 bases at J, with 15 bases in the middle.

Here the CDR3 DNA reads TGTGCCAGCAGTGAAGAATCTGGGCAGTACAATGAGCAGTTCTTC. Its protein product is CASSEESGQYNEQFF. J is TRBJ2-1 and V is TRBV6-1; D is uncertain. Germline loops: CDR1 MNHNS, CDR2 SASEGT. V dropped 1 base and J dropped 4 bases, with 11 bases sitting between them. This CDR3 has 15 amino acids.

The chain employs TRBV25-1 and TRBJ2-2; 7 nucleotides align to TRBD1. Germline loops: CDR1 MGHDK, CDR2 SYGVNS. The CDR3 length is 15 residues. V shed 5 bases, J shed 2 bases, and the junction held 5 bases outside the gene matches. This chain's CDR3 is CASSSDRANTGELFF. CDR3 sequence (DNA): TGTGCCAGCAGTTCCGACAGGGCAAACACCGGGGAGCTGTTTTTT.

In this sample, this clone turned up once. The gene calls are TRBV11-2 and TRBJ2-7; 7 nucleotides match TRBD2. The CDR3 runs to 14 residues. Germline loops: CDR1 SGHAT, CDR2 FQNNGV. Unmatched junction bases numbered 7, after V lost 4 bases and J lost 4 bases. The CDR3 region has the DNA TGTGCCAGCAGCTCTGCTAGCGGAAGTTACGAGCAGTACTTC. Its translation is CASSSASGSYEQYF.

The genes are TRBV7-2 and TRBJ2-5; TRBD1 matches at 9 bases. This CDR3 has 16 residues. Trimming cost V 5 bases and J 4 bases; bases outside gene matches: 11. Germline loops: CDR1 SGHTA, CDR2 FQGNSA. CDR3 sequence: CASSPGQGTFRETQYF. DNA of the CDR3: TGTGCCAGCAGCCCGGGACAGGGAACTTTTAGAGAGACCCAGTACTTC.

The CDR3 protein is CAISESGTDSGYTF. In DNA form, the CDR3 reads TGTGCCATCAGTGAGTCGGGGACAGATAGCGGCTACACCTTC. This chain uses TRBV10-3 with TRBJ1-2, with 7 nucleotides matching TRBD1. The CDR3 extends over 14 amino acids. Germline V gives CDR1 ENHRY, CDR2 SYGVKD. The V and J ends lost 0 bases and 8 bases, in that order; junction bases with no gene match: 6.

The rearrangement joins TRBV6-5 to TRBJ2-3; D may be TRBD1 (6 bases). CDR1 is MNHEY, CDR2 SVGAGI, per germline. This CDR3 spans 15 amino acids. V was clipped by 6 bases and J by 3 bases, with 16 bases between them. As DNA, the CDR3 is TGTGCCAGCAGGGGCAGGGGTCTCTCTACAGATACGCAGTATTTT. It is translated as CASRGRGLSTDTQYF.

Details on this clone: The junction shows a germline mismatch at one end, possibly a read error. This chain connects TRBV7-7 to TRBJ2-5; 14 bases align to TRBD2. Germline CDR1 and CDR2: SSHAT and FNYEAQ (reference sequence). This CDR3 spans 16 amino acids. The CDR3 here is CASSPWTSGRQETQYF. CDR3 DNA: TGTGCTAGCAGCCCTTGGACTAGCGGGAGGCAAGAGACCCAGTACTTC.

The CDR3 spells CASRAPFGQANTGELFF. The CDR3 region has the DNA TGTGCCAGCAGAGCCCCGTTCGGACAGGCGAACACCGGGGAGCTGTTTTTT. This chain connects TRBV2 to TRBJ2-2; 7 nucleotides line up with TRBD1. Germline assignment: CDR1 SNHLY and CDR2 FYNNEI. This CDR3 has 17 residues. V shed 6 bases and J 0 bases; nucleotides not matched to a gene: 10.